This T cell receptor beta chain is drawn from a study of T cell changes during pregnancy in multiple sclerosis. TCRdb's copy holds only in-frame clones and misses some; the assay was immunoSEQ multiplex PCR. The sample contains roughly 87,000 clones, around 93% of which appear only once. Germline CDR1 reads SNHLY; CDR2 reads FYNNEI. The CDR3 runs 10 residues. V gave up 8 bases and J gave up 5 bases, with 6 bases separating them. J is TRBJ2-5 and V is TRBV2; D gene unclear. This clonotype originated in a female donor in good health, enrolled as a control in a pregnancy study. This specimen was peripheral blood, taken in the third trimester of pregnancy. The CDR3 spells CASRTETQYF. CDR3 nucleotide sequence: TGTGCCAGCCGAACTGAGACCCAGTACTTC. Using reference TRBV2 and TRBJ2-5 for the parts outside the CDR3, the full variable domain is EPEVTQTPSHQVTQMGQEVILRCVPISNHLYFYWYRQILGQKVEFLVSFYNNEISEKSEIFDDQFSVERPDGSNFTLKIRSTKLEDSAMYFCASRTETQYFGPGTRLLVL.